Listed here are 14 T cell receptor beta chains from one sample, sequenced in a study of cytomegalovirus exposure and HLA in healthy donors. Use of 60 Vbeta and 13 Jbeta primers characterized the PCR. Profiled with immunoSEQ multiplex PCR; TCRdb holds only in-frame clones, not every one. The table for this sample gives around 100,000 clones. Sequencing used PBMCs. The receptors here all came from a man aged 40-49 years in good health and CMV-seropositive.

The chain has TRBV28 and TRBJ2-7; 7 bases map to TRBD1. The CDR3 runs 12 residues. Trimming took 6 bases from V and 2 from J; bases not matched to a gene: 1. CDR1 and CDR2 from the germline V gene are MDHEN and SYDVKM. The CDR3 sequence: CASRGTAYEQYF. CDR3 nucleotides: TGTGCCAGCAGGGGGACAGCCTACGAGCAGTACTTC.

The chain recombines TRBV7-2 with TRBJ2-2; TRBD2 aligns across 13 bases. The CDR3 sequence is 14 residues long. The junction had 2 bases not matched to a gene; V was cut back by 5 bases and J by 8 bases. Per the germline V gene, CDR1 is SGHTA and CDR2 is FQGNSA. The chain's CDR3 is CASSGTSGIGELFF. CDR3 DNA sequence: TGTGCCAGCAGCGGGACTAGCGGGATAGGGGAGCTGTTTTTT.

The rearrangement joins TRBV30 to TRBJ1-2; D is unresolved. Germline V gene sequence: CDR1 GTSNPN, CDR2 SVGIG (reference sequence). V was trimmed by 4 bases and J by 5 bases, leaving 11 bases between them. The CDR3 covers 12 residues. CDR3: CAWIQATYGYTF. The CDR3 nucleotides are TGTGCCTGGATCCAGGCGACGTATGGCTACACCTTC.

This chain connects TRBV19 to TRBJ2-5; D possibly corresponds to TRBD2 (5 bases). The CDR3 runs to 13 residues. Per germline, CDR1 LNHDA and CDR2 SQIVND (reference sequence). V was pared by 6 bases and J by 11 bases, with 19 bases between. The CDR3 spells CASRGRSGWEQYF. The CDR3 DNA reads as TGTGCCAGTAGAGGGCGCTCGGGGTGGGAGCAGTACTTC.

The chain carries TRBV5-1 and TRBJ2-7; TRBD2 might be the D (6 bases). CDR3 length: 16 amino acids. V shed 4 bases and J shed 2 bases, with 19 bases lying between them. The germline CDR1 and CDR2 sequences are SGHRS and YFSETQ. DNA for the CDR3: TGCGCCAGCAGCCCCGGGGTTCTAGCGAAGACCTACGAGCAGTACTTC. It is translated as CASSPGVLAKTYEQYF. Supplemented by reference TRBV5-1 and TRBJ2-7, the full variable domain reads KAGVTQTPRYLIKTRGQQVTLSCSPISGHRSVSWYQQTPGQGLQFLFEYFSETQRNKGNFPGRFSGRQFSNSRSEMNVSTLELGDSALYLCASSPGVLAKTYEQYFGPGTRLTVT.

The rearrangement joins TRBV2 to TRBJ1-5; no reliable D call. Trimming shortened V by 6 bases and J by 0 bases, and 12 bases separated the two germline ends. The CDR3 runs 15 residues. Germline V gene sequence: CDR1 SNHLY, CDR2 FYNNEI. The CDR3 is CASRLLGHSNQPQHF. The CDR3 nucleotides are TGTGCCAGCAGACTTCTTGGTCATAGCAATCAGCCCCAGCATTTT.

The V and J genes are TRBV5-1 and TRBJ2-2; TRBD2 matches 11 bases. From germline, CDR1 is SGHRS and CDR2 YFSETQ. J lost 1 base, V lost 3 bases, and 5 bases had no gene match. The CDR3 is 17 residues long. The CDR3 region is CASSWIAGGENTGELFF. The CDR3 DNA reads TGCGCCAGCAGCTGGATAGCGGGAGGGGAGAACACCGGGGAGCTGTTTTTT.

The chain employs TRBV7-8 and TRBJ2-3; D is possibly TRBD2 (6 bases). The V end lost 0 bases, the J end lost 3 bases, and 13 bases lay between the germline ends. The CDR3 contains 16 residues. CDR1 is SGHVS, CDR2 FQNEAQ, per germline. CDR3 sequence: CASSLAPGGRTDTQYF. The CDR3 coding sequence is TGTGCCAGCAGCTTAGCTCCCGGGGGAAGGACAGATACGCAGTATTTT.

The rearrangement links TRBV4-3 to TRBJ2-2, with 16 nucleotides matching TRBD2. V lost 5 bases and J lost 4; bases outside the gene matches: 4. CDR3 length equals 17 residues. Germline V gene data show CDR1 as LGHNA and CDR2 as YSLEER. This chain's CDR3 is CASSSGLAGGVTGELFF. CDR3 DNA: TGCGCCAGCAGCTCGGGACTAGCGGGAGGGGTCACCGGGGAGCTGTTTTTT.

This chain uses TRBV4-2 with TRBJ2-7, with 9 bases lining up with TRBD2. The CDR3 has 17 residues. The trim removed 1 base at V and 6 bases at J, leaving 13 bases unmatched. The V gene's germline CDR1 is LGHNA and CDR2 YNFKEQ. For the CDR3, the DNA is TGTGCCAGCAGCCAAGGCCCCCGGCGGGAGGGCGACATCGAGCAGTACTTC. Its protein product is CASSQGPRREGDIEQYF.

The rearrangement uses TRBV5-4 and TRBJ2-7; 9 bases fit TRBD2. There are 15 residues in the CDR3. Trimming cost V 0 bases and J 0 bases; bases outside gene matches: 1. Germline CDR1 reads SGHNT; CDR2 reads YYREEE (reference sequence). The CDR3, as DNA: TGTGCCAGCAGCTTGGCGGGACTAGCCTCCTACGAGCAGTACTTC. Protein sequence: CASSLAGLASYEQYF.

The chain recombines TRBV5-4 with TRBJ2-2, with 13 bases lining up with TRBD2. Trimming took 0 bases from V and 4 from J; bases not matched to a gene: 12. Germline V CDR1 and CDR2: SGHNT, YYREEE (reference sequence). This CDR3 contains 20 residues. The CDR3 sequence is CASSLEATSGRAFGTGELFF. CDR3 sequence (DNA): TGTGCCAGCAGCTTGGAAGCTACTAGCGGGAGGGCGTTTGGCACCGGGGAGCTGTTTTTT.

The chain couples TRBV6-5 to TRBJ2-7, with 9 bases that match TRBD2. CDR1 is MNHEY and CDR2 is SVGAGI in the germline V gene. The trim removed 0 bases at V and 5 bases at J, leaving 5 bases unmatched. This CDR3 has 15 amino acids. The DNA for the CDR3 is TGTGCCAGCAGTTACTCAGGGACTAGCAGAGACGAGCAGTACTTC. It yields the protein CASSYSGTSRDEQYF.

The CDR3 DNA follows: TGTGCCAGTAGAAAGAGGGAGGGCGGGGCAGATACGCAGTATTTT. As protein: CASRKREGGADTQYF. The chain links TRBV19 to TRBJ2-3; 7 bases align to TRBD2. CDR1 and CDR2 from the germline V gene are LNHDA and SQIVND (reference sequence). V shed 6 bases and J 4 bases; nucleotides not matched to a gene: 10. The CDR3 is 15 residues long.